This T cell receptor beta chain was sequenced for a study of spatial heterogeneity in lung cancer. The overall study: Alpha-chain sequences were consistently detected less often than beta-chain sequences. General study results and limits: Detection of ubiquitous tumor TCRs in blood was higher at resection than follow-up.

Trimming pared 1 base from V and 3 bases from J, leaving 7 bases between. The CDR3 contains 14 residues. Germline assignment: CDR1 MGHRA and CDR2 YSYEKL. This clonotype was observed a handful of times. Its target is not known. TCRdb re-derived calls from the 5' RACE reads in MiXCR, one entry per CDR3 protein. The data show more than 30,000 distinct CDR3 sequences, roughly 5.8% seen once. Time point described: sample taken at primary tumor resection. The input material, whole RNA from tumor, nontumor lung or frozen PBMC, was sequenced unsorted. Donors were some 72 untreated early-stage non-small cell lung cancer patients.

V is TRBV4-1 and J is TRBJ2-1; unclear D gene. The TCR comes from a male donor with early-stage non-small cell lung cancer. Material: PBMCs, obtained at surgery. The CDR3 DNA reads as TGCGCCAGCAGCCAAGTTTCAGACTACAATGAGCAGTTCTTC. As protein: CASSQVSDYNEQFF.